Listed below are T cell receptor beta chains from one sample, sequenced in a study of CD8 T cells in ankylosing spondylitis. TCRdb itself ran the 5' RACE reads through MiXCR, one entry per CDR3 protein. The sample consists of around 450,000 distinct CDR3 sequences, roughly a quarter of them appearing once. Input material: blood, either unsorted or a sorted T cell fraction (not recorded which). Receptors originate from a male donor with ankylosing spondylitis. Both conserved end residues are part of each CDR3. D genes are given only for firm matches. Clone size is shown for a subset of rows, as once, few, many or a class of expanded clone.

J gene	clone size	V gene	D gene	CDR3 DNA	CDR3 protein
TRBJ2-1	.	TRBV11-2	.	TGTGCCAGCAGCTCGACTAGTTACAATGAGCAGTTCTTC	CASSSTSYNEQFF
TRBJ2-2	few	TRBV11-2	TRBD2	TGTGCCAGCAGCCTTCGAGCGGGAGAGGGTACCGGGGAGCTGTTTTTT	CASSLRAGEGTGELFF
TRBJ2-3	few	TRBV10-3	.	TGTGCCATCAGCCCAGTCGTAGTGTCAGATACGCAGTATTTT	CAISPVVVSDTQYF
TRBJ2-1	.	TRBV2	TRBD2	TGTGCCAGCAGCCCAACCTTGACTAGCGGGAGAAAGGATGAGTTCTTC	CASSPTLTSGRKDEFF
TRBJ2-3	few	TRBV2	TRBD1	TGTGCCAGCGGAGGAAGGGGACAGGGGTTAGATACGCAGTATTTT	CASGGRGQGLDTQYF
TRBJ2-1	.	TRBV6-6	.	TGTGCCAGCAGTTACTCGAGCAAGATCGACTTC	CASSYSSKIDF
TRBJ2-1	few	TRBV7-2	.	TGTGCCAGCAGCTTAGATAGCGGTACCTACAATGAGCAGTTCTTC	CASSLDSGTYNEQFF
TRBJ2-2	few	TRBV7-2	.	TGTGCCAGCAGTTTAAGGGGGGGCCTGAACACCGGGGAGCTGTTTTTT	CASSLRGGLNTGELFF
TRBJ1-2	few	TRBV4-1	.	TGCGCCAGCAGCCAACCACGCGGGGGGTCGAGGAAGTATGGCTACACCTTC	CASSQPRGGSRKYGYTF
TRBJ2-3	.	TRBV14	.	TGTGCCAGCAGCCAATCGGACTTCGGATACACAGATACGCAGTATTTT	CASSQSDFGYTDTQYF
TRBJ2-7	few	TRBV3-1	TRBD2	TGTGCCAGCAGCCGCGGACTAGCGGGAAACTCCTACGAGCAGTACTTC	CASSRGLAGNSYEQYF
TRBJ1-5	few	TRBV4-1	.	TGCGCCAGCAGCCAAGGAAGCAGGCCTAGCAATCAGCCCCAGCATTTT	CASSQGSRPSNQPQHF
TRBJ2-5	many	TRBV18	.	TGTGCCAGCTCACCACTCTCGCCCGGGACCGCCAAGGAGACCCAGTACTTC	CASSPLSPGTAKETQYF
TRBJ1-5	.	TRBV12-3/TRBV12-4	.	TGTGCCAGCAGTCCCACAGTTAGAAGCAATCAGCCCCAGCATTTT	CASSPTVRSNQPQHF
TRBJ1-2	.	TRBV6-5	TRBD1	TGTGCCAGCAGTAACAGGGGCGGGGGCTACACCTTC	CASSNRGGGYTF
TRBJ2-3	few	TRBV11-2	TRBD1	TGTGCCAGCAGCTCCAGGACAGGGCGGAGCACAGATACGCAGTATTTT	CASSSRTGRSTDTQYF
TRBJ2-1	many	TRBV7-9	.	TGTGCCAGCAGTTTAACAGCTTCCTACAATGAGCAGTTCTTC	CASSLTASYNEQFF
TRBJ2-3	.	TRBV4-1	TRBD2	TGCGCCAGCAGCCGGACTAGCGGACCCACAGATACGCAGTATTTT	CASSRTSGPTDTQYF
TRBJ1-4	few	TRBV10-2	.	TGCGCCAGCAACTCTGTATTACAGAATGAAAAACTGTTTTTT	CASNSVLQNEKLFF
TRBJ1-2	.	TRBV20-1	.	TGCAGTGCTAGAGTCGCGCGGGACTATGGCTACACCTTC	CSARVARDYGYTF
TRBJ2-7	.	TRBV4-2	TRBD2	TGTGCCAGCAGCCAAGGTATTCTAGCGGGAGTCGGCGAGCAGTACTTC	CASSQGILAGVGEQYF
TRBJ1-5	once	TRBV24-1	TRBD1	TGTGCCACCAGTGACACAGGGGTAGTAGGGCCCCAGCATTTT	CATSDTGVVGPQHF
TRBJ2-7	.	TRBV12-3/TRBV12-4	.	TGTGCCAGCAGCCAAATAGGAGTCCACGAGCAGTACTTC	CASSQIGVHEQYF
TRBJ2-5	.	TRBV20-1	TRBD2	TGCAGTGCTAGAGAGATCGGGACTAGCGGGAGGGCCTGGGAGACCCAGTACTTC	CSAREIGTSGRAWETQYF
TRBJ1-6	few	TRBV5-1	TRBD1	TGCGCCAGCAGCTTGGAGGGGACAGCTAATTCACCCCTCCACTTT	CASSLEGTANSPLHF
TRBJ2-1	few	TRBV14	TRBD2	TGTGCCAGCAGCCCTTTTCCCGCTAGCGGGAGGGATAACAATGAGCAGTTCTTC	CASSPFPASGRDNNEQFF
TRBJ1-4	.	TRBV7-9	.	TGTGCCAGCAGCTTATTCGATGGAACGGGTAAACTGTTTTTT	CASSLFDGTGKLFF
TRBJ2-1	few	TRBV7-9	TRBD1	TGTGCCAGCAGCACTCTCCGGGACAGGTTCGGTGAGCAGTTCTTC	CASSTLRDRFGEQFF
TRBJ1-4	few	TRBV7-9	.	TGTGCCAGCAGCTTAGCCCAGTCGGATGAAAAACTGTTTTTT	CASSLAQSDEKLFF
TRBJ2-1	few	TRBV10-3	TRBD2	TGTGCCATCAGTGAGTCCGGGAGGGGGGCCAACAATGAGCAGTTCTTC	CAISESGRGANNEQFF
TRBJ2-3	few	TRBV5-1	.	TGCGCCAGCAGCCAGGGGACGGGAGCGGGAGATACGCAGTATTTT	CASSQGTGAGDTQYF
TRBJ1-3	.	TRBV20-1	.	TGCAGTGCTGAACAGGGTAGTTCTGGAAACACCATATATTTT	CSAEQGSSGNTIYF
TRBJ2-7	few	TRBV18	TRBD2	TGTGCCAGCTCACCACCCACTAGCGGGACCTACGAGCAGTACTTC	CASSPPTSGTYEQYF
TRBJ1-3	.	TRBV7-2	TRBD1	TGTGCCAGCAGCTTATCATATCGCAGGGGGGGTGGAAACACCATATATTTT	CASSLSYRRGGGNTIYF
TRBJ2-5	.	TRBV12-3/TRBV12-4	.	TGTGCCAGCAGAATTACAGGGTCGGAGACCCAGTACTTC	CASRITGSETQYF
TRBJ2-4	few	TRBV12-3/TRBV12-4	TRBD2	TGTGCCAGCAGTTTAAGAGCGGGAGGCAACATTCAGTACTTC	CASSLRAGGNIQYF
TRBJ2-1	few	TRBV3-1	.	TGTGCCAGCAGATTCCGCGGGGCAAATGAGCAGTTCTTC	CASRFRGANEQFF